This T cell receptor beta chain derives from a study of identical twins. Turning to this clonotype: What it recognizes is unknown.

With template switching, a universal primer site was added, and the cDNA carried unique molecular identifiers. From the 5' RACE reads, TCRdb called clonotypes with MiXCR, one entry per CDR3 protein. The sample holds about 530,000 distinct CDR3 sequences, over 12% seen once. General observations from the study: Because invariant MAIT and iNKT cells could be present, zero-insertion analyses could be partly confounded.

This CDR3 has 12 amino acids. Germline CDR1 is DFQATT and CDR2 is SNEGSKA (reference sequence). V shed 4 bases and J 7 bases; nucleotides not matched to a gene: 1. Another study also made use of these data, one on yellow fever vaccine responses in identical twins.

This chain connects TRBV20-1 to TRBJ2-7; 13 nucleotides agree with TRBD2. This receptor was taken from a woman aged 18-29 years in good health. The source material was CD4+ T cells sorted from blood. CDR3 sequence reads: CSATTSGREQYV. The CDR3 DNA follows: TGCAGTGCTACGACTAGCGGGAGGGAGCAGTACGTC.